This T cell receptor (beta chain) emerged from a study of T cells in Graves' hyperthyroidism and ophthalmopathy. The study's findings and limits: Clonotypes that were expanded in thyroid above 0.001 mostly appeared in blood too.

Patients aged 18 to 65 had newly diagnosed hyperthyroidism of under 2 months' duration. Researchers barred patients who had uncontrolled infection, other autoimmune disease, pregnancy or lactation. Diagnosis relied on clinical symptoms, serum thyroxine and TRAb, thyroid ultrasound and orbital computed tomography. TCR beta CDR3 regions were amplified from RNA transcripts. The study used the HTBI primer set for a first-round RT-PCR of the TCR CDR3. TCRdb reanalysed the multiplex PCR reads using MiXCR and keeps one entry per CDR3 protein. The sample records some 770,000 distinct CDR3 sequences, about 16% being singletons. About this clonotype itself: The antigen remains undetermined.

The receptor comes from a young man with Graves' hyperthyroidism. The specimen sequenced was blood.

CDR3 nucleotide sequence: TGTGCCAGCAGTCTGCTGGACAGGGGCACTGAAGCTTTCTTT. This sequence encodes CASSLLDRGTEAFF. V gene TRBV28 combines with J gene TRBJ1-1; TRBD1 matches 9 bases. From germline, CDR1 is MDHEN and CDR2 SYDVKM. The ends lost 5 bases at V and 4 bases at J; junction bases unmatched: 5. CDR3 length: 14 amino acids. The full variable domain, with the rest looked up from reference TRBV28 and TRBJ1-1, is DVKVTQSSRYLVKRTGEKVFLECVQDMDHENMFWYRQDPGLGLRLIYFSYDVKMKEKGDIPEGYSVSREKKERFSLILESASTNQTSMYLCASSLLDRGTEAFFGQGTRLTVV.